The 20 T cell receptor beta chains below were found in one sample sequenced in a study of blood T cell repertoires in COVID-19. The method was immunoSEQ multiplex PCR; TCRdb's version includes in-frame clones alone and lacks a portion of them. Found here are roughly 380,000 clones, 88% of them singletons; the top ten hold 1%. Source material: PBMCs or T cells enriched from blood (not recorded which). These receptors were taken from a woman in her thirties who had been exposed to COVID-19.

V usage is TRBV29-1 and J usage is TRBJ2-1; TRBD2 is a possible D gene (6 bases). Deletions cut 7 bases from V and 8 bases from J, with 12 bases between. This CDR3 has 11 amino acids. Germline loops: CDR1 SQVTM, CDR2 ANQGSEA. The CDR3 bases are TGCAGCGGGGGGGAGTACTATGAGCAGTTCTTC. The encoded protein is CSGGEYYEQFF.

The CDR3 DNA is TGTGCCAGCAGCTTGCTACTAGGGGATACGCAGTATTTT. It translates to CASSLLLGDTQYF. The J gene is TRBJ2-3, the V gene TRBV7-3; TRBD2 is a possible D gene (5 bases). Trimming shortened V by 3 bases and J by 6 bases, and 10 bases separated the two germline ends. The CDR3 has 13 residues. CDR1 SGHTA and CDR2 FQGTGA come from the germline V gene.

The CDR3 bases are TGTGCCAGCAGAAGGACAGGCGATGAGCAGTTCTTC. Translated, it gives CASRRTGDEQFF. This chain joins TRBV12-3 or TRBV12-4 and TRBJ2-1, with 7 positions matching TRBD1. The CDR3 sequence is 12 residues long. Trimming cost V 6 bases and J 8 bases; bases outside gene matches: 4.

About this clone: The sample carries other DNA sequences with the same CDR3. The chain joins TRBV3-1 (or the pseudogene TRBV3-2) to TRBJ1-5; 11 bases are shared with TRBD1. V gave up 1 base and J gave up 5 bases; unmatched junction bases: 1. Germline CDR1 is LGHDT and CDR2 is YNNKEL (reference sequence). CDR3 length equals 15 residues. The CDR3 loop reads CASSQGTGGHQPQHF. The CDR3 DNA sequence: TGTGCCAGCAGCCAAGGGACAGGGGGCCATCAGCCCCAGCATTTT.

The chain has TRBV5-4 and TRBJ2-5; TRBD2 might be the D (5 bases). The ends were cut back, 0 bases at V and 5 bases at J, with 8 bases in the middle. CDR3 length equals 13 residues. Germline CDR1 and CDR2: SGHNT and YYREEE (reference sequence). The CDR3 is CASSLEWEETQYF. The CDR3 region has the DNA TGTGCCAGCAGCTTGGAATGGGAGGAGACCCAGTACTTC.

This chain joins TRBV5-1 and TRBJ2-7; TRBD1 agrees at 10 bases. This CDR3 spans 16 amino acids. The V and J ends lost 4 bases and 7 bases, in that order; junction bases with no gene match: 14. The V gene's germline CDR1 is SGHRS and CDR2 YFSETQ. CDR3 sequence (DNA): TGCGCCAGCAGCACCAATCGACAGGGGGCCGGTGGGGAGCAGTACTTC. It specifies CASSTNRQGAGGEQYF.

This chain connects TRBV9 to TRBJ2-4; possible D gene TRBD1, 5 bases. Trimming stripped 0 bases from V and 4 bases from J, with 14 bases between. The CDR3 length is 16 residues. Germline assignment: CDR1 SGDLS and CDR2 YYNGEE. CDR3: CASSVGPVGPKNIQYF. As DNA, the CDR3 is TGTGCCAGCAGCGTAGGCCCAGTGGGGCCTAAAAACATTCAGTACTTC.

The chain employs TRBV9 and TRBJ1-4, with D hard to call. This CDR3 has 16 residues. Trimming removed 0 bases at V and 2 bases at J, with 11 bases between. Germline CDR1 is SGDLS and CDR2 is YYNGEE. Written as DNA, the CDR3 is TGTGCCAGCAGCGTAGCGGTTGGAGCCACTAATGAAAAACTGTTTTTT. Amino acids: CASSVAVGATNEKLFF.

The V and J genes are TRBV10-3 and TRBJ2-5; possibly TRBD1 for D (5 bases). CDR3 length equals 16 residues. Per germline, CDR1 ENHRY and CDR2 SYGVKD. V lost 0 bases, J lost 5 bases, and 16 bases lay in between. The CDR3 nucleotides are TGTGCCATCAGTGAGTCTAAGGGGCGGAAAGGGGAGACCCAGTACTTC. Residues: CAISESKGRKGETQYF.

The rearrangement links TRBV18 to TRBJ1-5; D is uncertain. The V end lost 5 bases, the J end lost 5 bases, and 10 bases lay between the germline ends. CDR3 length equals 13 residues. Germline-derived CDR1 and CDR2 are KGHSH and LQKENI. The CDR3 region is CASSGQPHQPQHF. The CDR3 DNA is TGTGCCAGCTCAGGGCAACCCCATCAGCCCCAGCATTTT.

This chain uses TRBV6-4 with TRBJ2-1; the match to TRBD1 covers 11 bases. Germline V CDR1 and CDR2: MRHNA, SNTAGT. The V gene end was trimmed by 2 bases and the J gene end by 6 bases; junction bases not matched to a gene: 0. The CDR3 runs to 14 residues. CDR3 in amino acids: CASSDGQGANEQFF. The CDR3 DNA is TGTGCCAGCAGTGACGGACAGGGGGCCAATGAGCAGTTCTTC.

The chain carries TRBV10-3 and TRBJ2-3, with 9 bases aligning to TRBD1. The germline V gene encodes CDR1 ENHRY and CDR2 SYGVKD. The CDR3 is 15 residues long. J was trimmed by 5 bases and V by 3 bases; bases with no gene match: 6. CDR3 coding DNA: TGTGCCATCAGTGATTCAACAGGGGGCGGAGATACGCAGTATTTT. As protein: CAISDSTGGGDTQYF.

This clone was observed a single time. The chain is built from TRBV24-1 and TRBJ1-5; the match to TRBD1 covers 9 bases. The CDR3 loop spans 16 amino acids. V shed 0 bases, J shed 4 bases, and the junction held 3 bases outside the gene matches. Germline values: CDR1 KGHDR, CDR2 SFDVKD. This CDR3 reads CATSDLDRGENQPQHF. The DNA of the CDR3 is TGTGCCACCAGTGATTTGGACAGGGGGGAAAATCAGCCCCAGCATTTT.

The chain's CDR3 is CAIRDRAGNSGNTIYF. CDR3 bases: TGTGCCATCAGAGACAGGGCTGGAAACTCTGGAAACACCATATATTTT. The chain links TRBV10-3 to TRBJ1-3; 7 nucleotides line up with TRBD1. CDR3 size: 16 residues. J lost 0 bases, V lost 6 bases, and 8 bases had no gene match. CDR1 is ENHRY and CDR2 is SYGVKD in the germline V gene.

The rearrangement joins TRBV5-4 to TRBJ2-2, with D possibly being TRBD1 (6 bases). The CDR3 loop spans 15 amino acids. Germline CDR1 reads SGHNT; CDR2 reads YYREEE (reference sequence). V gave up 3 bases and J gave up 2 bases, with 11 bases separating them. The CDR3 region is CASSSQGFNTGELFF. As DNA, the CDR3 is TGTGCCAGCAGCTCCCAGGGGTTCAACACCGGGGAGCTGTTTTTT.

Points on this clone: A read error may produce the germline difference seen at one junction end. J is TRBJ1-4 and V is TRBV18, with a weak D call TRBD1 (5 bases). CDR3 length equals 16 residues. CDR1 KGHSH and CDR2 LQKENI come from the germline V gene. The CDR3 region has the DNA TGTGCCAGCTCAACACCAGACAGAGCAACTAATGAAAAACTGTTTTTT. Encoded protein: CASSTPDRATNEKLFF.

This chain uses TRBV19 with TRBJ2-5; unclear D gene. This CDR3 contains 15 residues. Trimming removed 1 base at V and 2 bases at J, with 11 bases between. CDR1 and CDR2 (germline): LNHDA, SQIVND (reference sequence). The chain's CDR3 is CASSIAGIRQETQYF. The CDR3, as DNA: TGTGCCAGTAGTATAGCGGGTATCCGACAAGAGACCCAGTACTTC.

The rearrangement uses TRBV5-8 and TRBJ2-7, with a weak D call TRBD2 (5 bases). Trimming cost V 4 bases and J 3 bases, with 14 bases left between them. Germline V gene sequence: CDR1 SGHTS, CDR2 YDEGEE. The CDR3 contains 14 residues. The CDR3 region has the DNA TGTGCCAGCAGCCGGGATACCCGACTCTACGAGCAGTACTTC. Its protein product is CASSRDTRLYEQYF.

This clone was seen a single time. The CDR3 protein is CASSFGQGGLEQYF. The CDR3 DNA sequence: TGTGCCAGCAGTTTCGGACAGGGGGGTCTCGAGCAGTACTTC. The V gene is TRBV28, the J gene TRBJ2-7; 10 nucleotides agree with TRBD1. Germline V CDR1 and CDR2: MDHEN, SYDVKM. V lost 3 bases and J lost 6; bases outside the gene matches: 5. The CDR3 runs 14 residues.

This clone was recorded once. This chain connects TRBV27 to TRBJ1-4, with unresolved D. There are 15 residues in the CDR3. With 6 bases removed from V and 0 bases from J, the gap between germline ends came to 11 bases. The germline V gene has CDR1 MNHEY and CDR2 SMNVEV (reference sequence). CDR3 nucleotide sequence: TGTGCCAGCAGCCGGGGAGCCGCAACTAATGAAAAACTGTTTTTT. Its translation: CASSRGAATNEKLFF.